This TCR beta chain was sequenced in a study of T cells in Graves' hyperthyroidism and ophthalmopathy. CDR1 is SNHLY, CDR2 FYNNEI, per germline. Losses at the gene ends were 5 bases for V and 2 bases for J; bases not matched to a gene: 6. This CDR3 is built from 15 residues. A remark on this clonotype: Its antigen is currently unknown.

Study results and caveats: Among thyroid clonotypes expanded above 0.001, most also appeared in blood.

Amplified TCR beta CDR3 regions came from RNA transcripts. With the HTBI primer set, the TCR CDR3 went through a first round of RT-PCR. Each CDR3 protein is one row after TCRdb ran MiXCR on the multiplex PCR reads. The table has around 420,000 distinct CDR3 sequences, roughly an eighth seen once; the top ten hold 5% to 6%. It was considered stable Graves' hyperthyroidism when ophthalmopathy did not progress within 18 months. Sequencing was performed on blood. J is TRBJ1-5 and V is TRBV2; TRBD1 aligns across 7 bases. The receptor's source is a woman between 18 and 29 years old with Graves' hyperthyroidism. The CDR3 nucleotides are TGTGCCAGCAGTTATGGACAGGACGGCAATCAGCCCCAGCATTTT. As protein: CASSYGQDGNQPQHF.